The clone carrying this TCR beta chain was detected only a few times. Its cognate antigen is unknown. Trimming took off 5 bases at V and 10 bases at J, with 18 bases between the two ends. This CDR3 contains 14 residues. Per the germline V gene, CDR1 is LGHDT and CDR2 is YNNKEL (reference sequence). With a J-beta primer mix and a sample-barcoded 5' primer, a second PCR ran roughly 6 to 11 cycles. TCRdb itself ran the 5' RACE reads through MiXCR, one entry per CDR3 protein. The table has hundreds of thousands of distinct CDR3 sequences, approximately 30% seen once. The sample is drawn from a study of blood T cells in healthy people across ages. General study findings and limits: Older age coincided with a roughly linear decline in TCR beta diversity per million T cells. Higher diversity and more naive CD4+ cells were features of long-lived donors, compared to aged donors.

The sequenced material came from blood. The chain recombines TRBV3-1 with TRBJ2-1; D is ambiguous. The receptor was derived from a woman of 80 years or more in good health. CDR3 in DNA: TGTGCCAGCAGCGCGACAACACAGACCTACGAGCAGTTCTTC. It encodes CASSATTQTYEQFF.